These 2 T cell receptor beta chains share one sample of origin, sequenced in a study of blood T cell repertoires in COVID-19 (dated by TCRdb to about 2020). Libraries came from the immunoSEQ multiplex PCR assay. TCRdb took this table from immuneACCESS and kept in-frame rearrangements with V and J called. Such tables lack part of the clones; where checked against another copy, unresolved V genes explain under half of the gap, and the rest is unexplained. Across this sample there are approximately 140,000 clones, with more than 80% seen only once. Approximately 5.8% of the sample comes from the top ten. Specimen: peripheral blood. These receptors were taken from a human donor in a cohort sampled during active COVID-19.

This clone was detected only once. CDR3 sequence (DNA): TGTGCCAGCAAGACTGGGACAGGGAAGCGTCAGCCCCAGCATTTT. It codes for CASKTGTGKRQPQHF. V usage is TRBV11-1 and J usage is TRBJ1-5; 9 positions agree with TRBD1. V gave up 7 bases and J gave up 6 bases; unmatched junction bases: 10. The CDR3 is made up of 15 amino acids. Per germline, CDR1 SGHAT and CDR2 FQDESV (reference sequence).

The chain recombines TRBV9 with TRBJ2-6, with a possible D match to TRBD1 (5 bases). Trimming removed 0 bases from V and 0 bases from J, with 7 bases in between. This CDR3 is built from 16 residues. Looked up from germline, CDR1 is SGDLS and CDR2 is YYNGEE. The CDR3 sequence is CASSVGTTSGANVLTF. Written as DNA, the CDR3 is TGTGCCAGCAGCGTAGGGACAACCTCTGGGGCCAACGTCCTGACTTTC.